The sequence of this T cell receptor (beta chain) was determined in a study of monozygotic twins with inflammatory bowel disease. CDR1 and CDR2 from the germline V gene are SNHLY and FYNNEI. CDR3 length: 12 amino acids. TCRdb processed the 5' RACE reads again and assigns one entry to each CDR3 protein, with no DNA. This sample's table reports approximately 300,000 distinct CDR3 sequences. The chain links TRBV2 to TRBJ2-2; TCRdb's D gene call, TRBD2, goes unchecked for lack of DNA. The clonotype comes from a human donor with ulcerative colitis or Crohn's disease, or a healthy co-twin of an affected twin (not recorded which). The sequencing input was blood. CDR3 sequence: CASWRVVGELFF. Supplemented by reference TRBV2 and TRBJ2-2, the full variable domain reads EPEVTQTPSHQVTQMGQEVILRCVPISNHLYFYWYRQILGQKVEFLVSFYNNEISEKSEIFDDQFSVERPDGSNFTLKIRSTKLEDSAMYFCASWRVVGELFFGEGSRLTVL.